A single sample is the source of the 9 T cell receptor beta chains below, sequenced in a study of blood T cell repertoires in COVID-19. Measured with immunoSEQ multiplex PCR; TCRdb has only the in-frame clones, and not every one. The data contain a few hundred thousand clones, about 90% of them singletons. Source material: PBMCs or T cells enriched from blood (not recorded which). Receptors were obtained from a woman in her 50s who had been exposed to COVID-19.

The rearrangement joins TRBV19 to TRBJ1-4; a weak D match, TRBD1 (5 bases). V lost 2 bases, J lost 5 bases, and 12 bases lay in between. The CDR3 runs 15 residues. Germline assignment: CDR1 LNHDA and CDR2 SQIVND (reference sequence). As DNA, the CDR3 is TGTGCCAGTAGTATACGCGGGGCTAACAATGAAAAACTGTTTTTT. As protein: CASSIRGANNEKLFF.

This clone was picked up one time. This chain uses TRBV5-4 with TRBJ1-2, with a possible D match to TRBD1 (5 bases). The CDR3 is 16 amino acids. Germline CDR1 reads SGHNT; CDR2 reads YYREEE (reference sequence). The V end was cut by 4 bases, the J end by 0 bases, with 16 bases between. This CDR3 reads CASSPYWGGTNYGYTF. Written as DNA, the CDR3 is TGTGCCAGCAGCCCATACTGGGGCGGAACTAACTATGGCTACACCTTC.

CDR3 region: CASSLQGASTDTQYF. In nucleotides, the CDR3 is TGTGCCAGCTCACTACAGGGCGCTAGCACAGATACGCAGTATTTT. The V call is TRBV18, the J call TRBJ2-3; a possible D gene is TRBD1 (6 bases). Germline V lookup: CDR1 KGHSH, CDR2 LQKENI. CDR3 size: 15 residues. V lost 4 bases, J lost 0 bases, and 11 bases lay in between.

The chain uses TRBV30 and TRBJ2-7; D remains ambiguous. Trimming shortened V by 1 base and J by 3 bases, and 10 bases separated the two germline ends. The CDR3 is made up of 13 amino acids. The V gene's germline CDR1 is GTSNPN and CDR2 SVGIG (reference sequence). CDR3 sequence reads: CAWSAVSYYEQYF. CDR3 coding DNA: TGTGCCTGGAGTGCTGTGTCCTACTACGAGCAGTACTTC.

V usage is TRBV28 and J usage is TRBJ1-5, with a tentative D call TRBD1 (5 bases). Germline V lookup: CDR1 MDHEN, CDR2 SYDVKM. The V end was cut by 5 bases, the J end by 2 bases, with 16 bases between. CDR3 length: 16 amino acids. Written as DNA, the CDR3 is TGTGCCAGCAGTCCCTCCAGGGTATCGGGCAATCAGCCCCAGCATTTT. This encodes CASSPSRVSGNQPQHF.

The V call is TRBV21-1, the J call TRBJ1-5. TRBV21-1 is a recognized pseudogene. This CDR3 is built from 16 residues. The CDR3 DNA is TGTGCCAGCAGCAAGGAGGGTTTGGGGAGCAATCAGCCCCAGCATTTT. Its translation is CASSKEGLGSNQPQHF.

The chain joins TRBV5-1 to TRBJ2-7, with TRBD1 matching over 10 bases. With V trimmed by 4 bases and J by 2 bases, 6 bases remained unmatched. The germline V gene has CDR1 SGHRS and CDR2 YFSETQ. CDR3 size: 15 residues. Written as DNA, the CDR3 is TGCGCCAGCAGCCGCGGGACAGGGGATACCTACGAGCAGTACTTC. As protein: CASSRGTGDTYEQYF. Together with reference TRBV5-1 and TRBJ2-7, the CDR3 gives the full variable domain: KAGVTQTPRYLIKTRGQQVTLSCSPISGHRSVSWYQQTPGQGLQFLFEYFSETQRNKGNFPGRFSGRQFSNSRSEMNVSTLELGDSALYLCASSRGTGDTYEQYFGPGTRLTVT.

This rearrangement joins TRBV6-5 to TRBJ2-1; 9 bases line up with TRBD2. J was trimmed by 0 bases and V by 4 bases; bases with no gene match: 4. Germline V gene data show CDR1 as MNHEY and CDR2 as SVGAGI. The CDR3 runs 16 residues. Written as DNA, the CDR3 is TGTGCCAGCAGTTCACGGCGGGGGGGCTCCTACAATGAGCAGTTCTTC. Its protein product is CASSSRRGGSYNEQFF.

This chain uses TRBV6-2 or TRBV6-3 with TRBJ1-6; 7 bases are a match to TRBD1. Germline CDR1 is MNHEY and CDR2 is SVGEGT. The CDR3 sequence is 14 residues long. V was pared by 5 bases and J by 7 bases, with 5 bases of the junction left unmatched. The CDR3 protein is CASSTTGINSPLHF. For the CDR3, the DNA is TGTGCCAGCAGTACGACAGGGATAAATTCACCCCTCCACTTT.